The rows below give T cell receptor beta chains drawn from one sample of a study of cytomegalovirus exposure and HLA in healthy donors. Some clones are missing from TCRdb's copy, which holds only in-frame ones; the method was immunoSEQ multiplex PCR. The sample has tens of thousands of clones; around 68% are singletons. Sequenced input: PBMCs. The origin of the receptors is a woman in her 30s in good health and CMV-seronegative. Each CDR3 is given with its conserved first and last residue. D genes are given only for firm matches. Some rows have no size entry. The others give once, few or many, or a class for an expanded clone.

size	V	D	J	CDR3	DNA
NA	TRBV6-6	TRBD2	TRBJ2-4	CASRIGTSGNIQYF	TGTGCCAGCAGAATCGGGACTAGCGGAAACATTCAGTACTTC
NA	TRBV19	TRBD1	TRBJ1-2	CASSSPTGLGYGYTF	TGTGCCAGTAGTTCGCCGACAGGGTTAGGATATGGCTACACCTTC
NA	TRBV6-5	NA	TRBJ2-5	CASSYSGFGVEETQYF	TGTGCCAGCAGTTACTCCGGGTTCGGGGTGGAAGAGACCCAGTACTTC
NA	TRBV30	TRBD1	TRBJ1-4	CAWSGGTGGEDEKLFF	TGTGCCTGGAGTGGGGGGACAGGAGGGGAGGATGAAAAACTGTTTTTT
NA	TRBV2	TRBD1	TRBJ2-6	CGSSEVGQNTGANVLTF	TGTGGCAGCAGTGAAGTGGGACAGAATACTGGGGCCAACGTCCTGACTTTC
NA	TRBV7-9	NA	TRBJ2-1	CASSLVRGQVNEQFF	TGTGCCAGCAGCTTAGTGCGGGGGCAAGTCAATGAGCAGTTCTTC
NA	TRBV2	TRBD1	TRBJ1-5	CASGPETGVRMPQHF	TGTGCCAGCGGACCAGAGACAGGGGTGAGGATGCCCCAGCATTTT
few	TRBV6-5	NA	TRBJ1-1	CASRSTANTEAFF	TGTGCCAGCAGGAGTACAGCGAACACTGAAGCTTTCTTT
NA	TRBV2	NA	TRBJ1-1	CASSRQSSGNTEAFF	TGTGCCAGCAGTAGACAGTCGTCAGGGAACACTGAAGCTTTCTTT
NA	TRBV15	TRBD2	TRBJ2-3	CATSKVSGGRTDTQYF	TGTGCCACCAGCAAGGTCAGCGGGGGGAGGACAGATACGCAGTATTTT
few	TRBV29-1	NA	TRBJ1-1	CSVEDTLSEAFF	TGCAGCGTTGAAGATACTCTCTCTGAAGCTTTCTTT
NA	TRBV5-1	NA	TRBJ2-1	CASSPDYGQQFF	TGCGCCAGCAGCCCGGACTACGGTCAGCAGTTCTTC
NA	TRBV12-5	NA	TRBJ2-7	CASGQTGSYEQYF	TGTGCTAGTGGACAGACAGGCTCCTACGAGCAGTACTTC
NA	TRBV27	NA	TRBJ1-1	CASSPTQDPNTEAFF	TGTGCCAGCAGTCCCACCCAGGATCCGAACACTGAAGCTTTCTTT
NA	TRBV4-3	TRBD2	TRBJ2-3	CASSLLGEGTDTQYF	TGCGCCAGCAGCCTCCTGGGGGAGGGTACAGATACGCAGTATTTT
NA	TRBV9	NA	TRBJ2-7	CASSVAGAGRDEQYF	TGTGCCAGCAGCGTAGCAGGGGCAGGGAGGGACGAGCAGTACTTC
NA	TRBV27	NA	TRBJ2-6	CASSLSRTDDNSGANVLTF	TGTGCCAGCAGTTTATCTAGGACAGACGATAACTCTGGGGCCAACGTCCTGACTTTC
NA	TRBV10-2	NA	TRBJ1-6	CASSAGDSPLHF	TGCGCCAGCTCGGCAGGGGACTCACCCCTCCACTTT
few	TRBV28	NA	TRBJ1-5	CASSLGRGPNNQPQHF	TGTGCCAGCAGTCTGGGGCGGGGCCCGAACAATCAGCCCCAGCATTTT
few	TRBV5-4	TRBD2	TRBJ2-7	CASSSTLAGAPRDEQYF	TGTGCCAGCAGCTCGACGCTAGCGGGGGCTCCTCGGGACGAGCAGTACTTC
NA	TRBV4-3	TRBD1	TRBJ1-2	CASSQGTGIYGYTF	TGCGCCAGCAGCCAAGGGACAGGGATCTATGGCTACACCTTC
NA	TRBV10-3	TRBD1	TRBJ2-7	CAIGGTGGYEQYF	TGTGCCATCGGGGGGACAGGGGGATACGAGCAGTACTTC
few	TRBV29-1	NA	TRBJ2-5	CSVGKQGGETQYF	TGCAGCGTTGGGAAGCAGGGCGGAGAGACCCAGTACTTC
few	TRBV13	TRBD1	TRBJ2-1	CASSAGTGSYNEQFF	TGTGCCAGCAGCGCCGGGACAGGCTCCTACAATGAGCAGTTCTTC
few	TRBV29-1	NA	TRBJ1-5	CSVRVGSNQPQHF	TGCAGCGTCAGGGTAGGGAGCAATCAGCCCCAGCATTTT
NA	TRBV11-2	TRBD2	TRBJ2-3	CASSFLAGSQYF	TGTGCCAGCAGCTTTCTAGCGGGGTCGCAGTATTTT
NA	TRBV6-5	TRBD1	TRBJ1-1	CASSTGGTEAFF	TGTGCCAGCAGTACAGGGGGCACTGAAGCTTTCTTT
NA	TRBV7-9	NA	TRBJ1-2	CASSFTTGNYGYTF	TGTGCCAGCAGCTTCACAACAGGGAACTATGGCTACACCTTC
few	TRBV27	TRBD1	TRBJ2-7	CASSAPTGSSYEQYF	TGTGCCAGCAGTGCCCCGACAGGGAGCTCCTACGAGCAGTACTTC